A single sample gave rise to the 15 T cell receptor beta chains below, sequenced in a study of blood T cell repertoires in COVID-19. Generated by immunoSEQ multiplex PCR, the TCRdb table keeps only in-frame clones and is missing some. The repertoire holds fewer than 75,000 clones, with more than 75% as singletons. Sequencing was carried out using peripheral blood. These receptor sequences come from a man aged 45-65 years with active COVID-19.

The chain combines TRBV7-2 with TRBJ2-1; 11 bases align to TRBD1. This CDR3 region has 15 residues. V was pared by 4 bases and J by 5 bases, with 4 bases of the junction left unmatched. Germline V gives CDR1 SGHTA, CDR2 FQGNSA. CDR3 protein: CASSWDRGWHNEQFF. The CDR3 DNA follows: TGTGCCAGCAGCTGGGACAGGGGGTGGCACAATGAGCAGTTCTTC. Full variable domain (rest looked up from reference TRBV7-2 and TRBJ2-1): GAGVSQSPSNKVTEKGKDVELRCDPISGHTALYWYRQSLGQGLEFLIYFQGNSAPDKSGLPSDRFSAERTGGSVSTLTIQRTQQEDSAVYLCASSWDRGWHNEQFFGPGTRLTVL.

This chain uses TRBV12-3 or TRBV12-4 with TRBJ1-1; 8 bases fit TRBD1. Germline trimming cut 6 bases from V and 5 bases from J; bases unmatched to any gene: 5. This CDR3 is built from 13 residues. The CDR3 bases are TGTGCCAGCAGCCAGGGGGCTGGTACTGAAGCTTTCTTT. Protein product: CASSQGAGTEAFF.

This clone was seen a handful of times. V usage is TRBV7-2 and J usage is TRBJ1-2; weak D call: TRBD1 (5 bases). The V and J ends lost 5 bases and 1 base respectively, with 14 bases between them. CDR3 size: 15 residues. The germline V gene has CDR1 SGHTA and CDR2 FQGNSA. CDR3 DNA sequence: TGTGCCAGCAGCCAGTCAGGGCTAGTTAACTATGGCTACACCTTC. It translates to CASSQSGLVNYGYTF.

This rearrangement joins TRBV2 to TRBJ2-7; tentative D call: TRBD1 (6 bases). Germline V gene sequence: CDR1 SNHLY, CDR2 FYNNEI. This CDR3 is 16 amino acids long. V was shortened by 6 bases and J by 6 bases, with 24 bases between the two germline ends. CDR3 coding DNA: TGTGCCAGCAGGGCGGAAAGGACAGCCCGCGGGTCCGAGCAGTACTTC. As protein: CASRAERTARGSEQYF. Drawing the rest from reference TRBV2 and TRBJ2-7, the complete variable domain is EPEVTQTPSHQVTQMGQEVILRCVPISNHLYFYWYRQILGQKVEFLVSFYNNEISEKSEIFDDQFSVERPDGSNFTLKIRSTKLEDSAMYFCASRAERTARGSEQYFGPGTRLTVT.

A few counts support this clone. CDR3 in amino acids: CASTWTENSPLHF. The CDR3 DNA reads TGTGCCAGCACCTGGACAGAGAATTCACCCCTCCACTTT. The chain couples TRBV18 to TRBJ1-6; possible D gene TRBD1, 6 bases. The germline CDR1 and CDR2 sequences are KGHSH and LQKENI. V lost 8 bases and J 7 bases, leaving 12 bases between the germline ends. The CDR3 has 13 residues.

The V call is TRBV21-1, the J call TRBJ2-7; the table's D gene call, TRBD1, was not cross checked with the DNA. TRBV21-1 is shown as a pseudogene. The CDR3 covers 16 residues. The CDR3 DNA sequence: TGTGCCAGCAGCAAAGAAGGGGGACAGACTTCCTACGAGCAGTACTTC. Protein product: CASSKEGGQTSYEQYF.

The rearrangement links TRBV6-7 to TRBJ1-3; D is unresolved. TRBV6-7 is reported as an ORF; its role is uncertain. CDR3 length: 17 residues. V lost 0 bases to trimming and J lost 0 bases, with 12 bases between them. The CDR3 reads CASSYSRRSSSGNTIYF. CDR3 DNA: TGTGCCAGCAGTTACTCTCGCAGGTCGAGCTCTGGAAACACCATATATTTT.

This sequence joins TRBV5-1 and TRBJ1-6, with 9 bases matching TRBD1. The CDR3 is made up of 14 amino acids. Germline V gives CDR1 SGHRS, CDR2 YFSETQ. Unmatched junction bases numbered 3, after V lost 4 bases and J lost 7 bases. CDR3 nucleotide sequence: TGCGCCAGCAGCCAGGGACAGGGCAATTCACCCCTCCACTTT. Its protein product is CASSQGQGNSPLHF.

The chain recombines TRBV7-3 with TRBJ1-1; no reliable D call. The CDR3 is made up of 13 amino acids. The germline V gene has CDR1 SGHTA and CDR2 FQGTGA. Trimming left V 5 bases short and J 0 bases short, with 7 bases between. The CDR3 here is CASSLRMNTEAFF. As DNA, the CDR3 is TGTGCCAGCAGCCTTCGTATGAACACTGAAGCTTTCTTT.

The gene calls are TRBV4-1 and TRBJ2-1, with D possibly being TRBD2 (5 bases). Deletions cut 0 bases from V and 1 base from J, with 19 bases between. CDR3 length: 19 amino acids. Germline V gives CDR1 MGHRA, CDR2 YSYEKL. CDR3 coding DNA: TGCGCCAGCAGCCAAGACCCACGTCCCGGAGAGGGATCCTACAATGAGCAGTTCTTC. Protein: CASSQDPRPGEGSYNEQFF.

The rearrangement links TRBV27 to TRBJ2-3; TRBD2 is a possible D gene (7 bases). The CDR3 covers 14 residues. Germline assignment: CDR1 MNHEY and CDR2 SMNVEV (reference sequence). V was clipped by 6 bases and J by 6 bases, with 16 bases between them. The CDR3 is CASRRMGGQDTQYF. For the CDR3, the DNA is TGTGCCAGCAGACGGATGGGGGGGCAGGATACGCAGTATTTT.

This clone appeared once. This rearrangement joins TRBV7-6 to TRBJ1-4, with unresolved D. This CDR3 has 16 amino acids. Trimming cost V 5 bases and J 0 bases, with 13 bases left between them. Germline values: CDR1 SGHVS, CDR2 FNYEAQ. CDR3 loop: CASSLETPTTNEKLFF. CDR3 DNA: TGTGCCAGCAGCCTTGAAACTCCCACAACTAATGAAAAACTGTTTTTT.

The chain combines TRBV11-2 with TRBJ2-3; 13 bases are a match to TRBD2. The J segment lost 15 bases and the V segment lost 4 bases, leaving 7 bases of the junction unmatched. Germline-derived CDR1 and CDR2 are SGHAT and FQNNGV. The CDR3 consists of 13 residues. The CDR3 sequence: CASSSLLAGGFYF. The CDR3 DNA follows: TGTGCCAGCAGCTCCCTACTAGCGGGGGGGTTTTATTTT. The full variable domain, its missing parts supplied by reference TRBV11-2 and TRBJ2-3, is EAGVAQSPRYKIIEKRQSVAFWCNPISGHATLYWYQQILGQGPKLLIQFQNNGVVDDSQLPKDRFSAERLKGVDSTLKIQPAKLEDSAVYLCASSSLLAGGFYFGPGTRLTVL.

This clone was found once. The J gene is TRBJ2-5, the V gene TRBV5-6; D is perhaps TRBD1 (5 bases). V lost 7 bases and J lost 0, with 10 bases in between. In germline, CDR1 is SGHDT, CDR2 YYEEEE. The CDR3 extends over 13 amino acids. The CDR3 region has the DNA TGTGCCAGCCAGAGACAGTACCAAGAGACCCAGTACTTC. Amino acid sequence: CASQRQYQETQYF.

In nucleotides, the CDR3 is TGTGCCAGCAGTGGACAGGAATTGAATCAGCCCCAGCATTTT. It encodes CASSGQELNQPQHF. This chain connects TRBV6-2 or TRBV6-3 to TRBJ1-5, with 7 bases lining up with TRBD1. Looked up from germline, CDR1 is MNHEY and CDR2 is SVGEGT. J gave up 4 bases and V 5 bases, and 5 bases lay outside the gene matches. This CDR3 comprises 14 residues.